This TCR beta chain was recovered during a study of T cell repertoires in cytomegalovirus infection. Study-wide context: Well-studied HLA-B-restricted CMV epitopes were used in the study alongside recently identified HLA-C-restricted ones. From public TCR beta signatures came an indication of both CMV infection and matching HLA type. Study-wide results and limits: Carriers of CMV plus the relevant HLA were identified by cumulative public TCR beta family frequency.

Via MiXCR, TCRdb re-called the reads, giving one row per CDR3 protein. Of around 570,000 distinct CDR3 sequences listed, 40% are singletons. Comments on this clonotype: Its matching antigen is unknown.

V gave up 5 bases and J gave up 7 bases, with 15 bases separating them. Germline V gene lookup returns CDR1 SGHTA and CDR2 FQGNSA. This CDR3 is built from 14 residues. The chain employs TRBV7-2 and TRBJ2-1, with D perhaps assigned TRBD1 or TRBD2 (5 bases each). Specimen: cultured PBMCs, collected from culture after CMV antigen stimulation. The sequence derives from a human donor in good health (CMV status not recorded). Some clones in this sample may be carry-over from other donors' samples. CDR3 sequence: CASSPEWGLNEQFF. The CDR3 DNA reads as TGTGCCAGCAGCCCCGAGTGGGGGTTAAATGAGCAGTTCTTC.